One T cell receptor (beta chain) is described in this entry. Trimming at V came to 0 bases and at J to 5 bases, leaving 4 bases not matched to a gene. The CDR3 has 15 amino acids. Germline V gene data show CDR1 as LGHDT and CDR2 as YNNKEL (reference sequence). The source of the sample is a study of blood T cell repertoires in COVID-19. In the original workflow: Reference gene primers were amplified, and this amplification served to estimate nucleated cell counts. Produced via immunoSEQ multiplex PCR; TCRdb's table is partial and in-frame only. For V, J and clone size, that table is used; D and trimming come from the DNA. The profile shows 80,000 to 95,000 clones, just over 85% of them singletons.

Material for sequencing was peripheral blood. The chain joins TRBV3-1 (or the pseudogene TRBV3-2) to TRBJ2-3; TRBD2 matches 8 bases. This sequence was found in a woman at least 80 years old in a cohort sampled during active or convalescent COVID-19. The CDR3 reads CASSQERTSGDTQYF. In nucleotides, the CDR3 is TGTGCCAGCAGCCAAGAACGCACTAGCGGAGATACGCAGTATTTT.